This paragraph reports one T cell receptor beta chain. The antigen remains undetermined. The sample is drawn from a study of T cell responses to AZD1222 COVID-19 vaccine. Clones were sequenced by immunoSEQ multiplex PCR, and TCRdb holds only the in-frame ones, with some missing. The data contain about 81,000 clones, less than 95% of them singletons. Study-level results: Increases in Spike-specific TCR breadth and depth were seen after two AZD1222 doses.

This specimen consisted of peripheral blood, obtained 28 days after the second AZD1222 dose. The TCR sequence derives from an adult who received the AZD1222 COVID-19 vaccine.

CDR3 loop: CAIRAGTGNQPQHF. The CDR3, as DNA: TGTGCCATCAGAGCCGGGACAGGGAATCAGCCCCAGCATTTT. This rearrangement joins TRBV10-3 to TRBJ1-5, with TRBD1 identical over 9 bases. Per germline, CDR1 ENHRY and CDR2 SYGVKD. This CDR3 has 14 residues. V lost 6 bases, J lost 4 bases, and 4 bases stayed unmatched.